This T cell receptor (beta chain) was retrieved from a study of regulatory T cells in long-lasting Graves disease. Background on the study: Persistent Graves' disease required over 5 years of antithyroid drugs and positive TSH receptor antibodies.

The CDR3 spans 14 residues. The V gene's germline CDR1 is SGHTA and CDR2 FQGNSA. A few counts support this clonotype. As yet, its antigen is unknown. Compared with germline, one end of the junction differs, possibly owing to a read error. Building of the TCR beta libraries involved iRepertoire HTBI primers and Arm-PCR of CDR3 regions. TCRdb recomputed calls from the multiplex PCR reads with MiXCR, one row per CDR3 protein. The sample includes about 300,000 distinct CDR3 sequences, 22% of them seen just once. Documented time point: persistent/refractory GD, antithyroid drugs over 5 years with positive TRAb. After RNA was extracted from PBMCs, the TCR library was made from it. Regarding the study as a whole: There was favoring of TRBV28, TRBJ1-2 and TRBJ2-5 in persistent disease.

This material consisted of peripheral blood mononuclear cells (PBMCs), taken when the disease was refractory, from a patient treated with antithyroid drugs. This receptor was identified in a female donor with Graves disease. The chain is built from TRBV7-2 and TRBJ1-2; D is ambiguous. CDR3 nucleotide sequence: TGTGTCAGCAGCTCCCCTGACTTATCCTATGGCTACACCTTC. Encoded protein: CVSSSPDLSYGYTF.